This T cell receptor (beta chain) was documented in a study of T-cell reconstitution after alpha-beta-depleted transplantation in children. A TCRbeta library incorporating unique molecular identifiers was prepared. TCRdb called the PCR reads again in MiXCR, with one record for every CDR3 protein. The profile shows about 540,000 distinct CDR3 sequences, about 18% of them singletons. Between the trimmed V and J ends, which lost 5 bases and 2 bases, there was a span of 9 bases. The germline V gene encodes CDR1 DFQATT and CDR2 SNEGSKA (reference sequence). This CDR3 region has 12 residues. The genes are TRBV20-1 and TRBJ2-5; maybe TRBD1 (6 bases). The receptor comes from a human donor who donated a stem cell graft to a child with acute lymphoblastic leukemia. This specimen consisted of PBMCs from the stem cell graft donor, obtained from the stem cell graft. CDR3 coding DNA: TGCAGTGCTTCCGGACAGCAAGAGACCCAGTACTTC. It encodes CSASGQQETQYF.